The 2 T cell receptor beta chains below all came from one sample that was sequenced in a study of shared clonotypes between healthy human individuals. Method: immunoSEQ multiplex PCR; TCRdb's copy keeps in-frame clones and lacks some. This table holds 600,000 to 700,000 clones, roughly 73% found once. The sequenced sample was memory CD4+ T cells sorted from blood. Indicated subset: CD45RA-negative fraction. The receptors shown here come from a woman in her 30s in good health.

The chain is built from TRBV25-1 and TRBJ2-7; TRBD1 might be the D (6 bases). The CDR3 sequence is 15 residues long. Germline-derived CDR1 and CDR2 are MGHDK and SYGVNS. V dropped 3 bases and J dropped 4 bases, with 16 bases sitting between them. CDR3 sequence (DNA): TGTGCCAGCAGTGACGACAGGACCACCGATTACGAGCAGTACTTC. Translation: CASSDDRTTDYEQYF.

The chain couples TRBV30 to TRBJ2-7; no reliable D call. The CDR3 has 11 amino acids. Trimming cost V 0 bases and J 6 bases, with 6 bases left between them. Germline assignment: CDR1 GTSNPN and CDR2 SVGIG (reference sequence). The CDR3 region has the DNA TGTGCCTGGAGTGTAAGTTTCGAGCAGTACTTC. Its protein is CAWSVSFEQYF.